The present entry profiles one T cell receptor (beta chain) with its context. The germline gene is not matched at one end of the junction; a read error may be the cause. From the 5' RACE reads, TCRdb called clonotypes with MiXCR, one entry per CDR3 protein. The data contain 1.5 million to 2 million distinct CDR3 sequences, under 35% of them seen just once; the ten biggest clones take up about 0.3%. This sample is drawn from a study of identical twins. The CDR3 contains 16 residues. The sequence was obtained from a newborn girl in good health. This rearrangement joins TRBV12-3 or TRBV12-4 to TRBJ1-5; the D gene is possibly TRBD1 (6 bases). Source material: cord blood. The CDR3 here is CASSFKRRGSNQPRHF. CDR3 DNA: TGTGCCAGCAGTTTTAAGCGCAGGGGTAGCAATCAGCCCCGGCATTTT.